A single sample gave rise to the 29 T cell receptor beta chains below, sequenced in a study of blood T cell repertoires in COVID-19 (dated by TCRdb to the early 2020s). The library relied on the immunoSEQ multiplex PCR assay. Here the immuneACCESS table is served through TCRdb, limited to in-frame sequences with V and J called. Missing clones are a known gap in these copies; in checked studies unresolved V genes cover under half, and the rest lacks a known reason. This sample gives some 460,000 clones in total; around 89% of them show up just once. The top ten constitute more than 4% of the sample. Sample: peripheral blood. These receptors all come from a woman aged 25-40 years with acute or convalescent COVID-19.

This chain links TRBV24-1 with TRBJ1-1; D gene ambiguous. The germline gives CDR1 KGHDR, CDR2 SFDVKD. This CDR3 comprises 12 residues. The V end was cut by 10 bases, the J end by 5 bases, with 13 bases between. CDR3 in amino acids: CATSMEGTEAFF. CDR3 bases: TGTGCCACGTCGATGGAGGGAACTGAAGCTTTCTTT.

The chain couples TRBV19 to TRBJ1-1, with TRBD1 identical over 12 bases. Per germline, CDR1 LNHDA and CDR2 SQIVND (reference sequence). This CDR3 contains 17 residues. V trimming: 7 bases; J trimming: 1 base; junction bases outside the gene matches: 10. Here the CDR3 reads CASTAWDRGPANTEAFF. CDR3 nucleotides: TGTGCCAGTACCGCTTGGGACAGGGGGCCAGCGAACACTGAAGCTTTCTTT. Supplemented by reference TRBV19 and TRBJ1-1, the full variable domain reads DGGITQSPKYLFRKEGQNVTLSCEQNLNHDAMYWYRQDPGQGLRLIYYSQIVNDFQKGDIAEGYSVSREKKESFPLTVTSAQKNPTAFYLCASTAWDRGPANTEAFFGQGTRLTVV.

This clone came up once. The rearrangement links TRBV19 to TRBJ2-1, with D possibly being TRBD1 (6 bases). Germline lookup yields CDR1 LNHDA and CDR2 SQIVND (reference sequence). V dropped 6 bases and J dropped 4 bases, with 10 bases sitting between them. The CDR3 length is 13 residues. CDR3 sequence (DNA): TGTGCCAGTAGGCAGGGGACGTACAATGAGCAGTTCTTC. Translated: CASRQGTYNEQFF.

This clone was seen only once. V is TRBV19 and J is TRBJ1-3; D might be TRBD1 (5 bases). The CDR3 has 17 residues. Germline CDR1 LNHDA, CDR2 SQIVND (reference sequence). The ends were cut back, 6 bases at V and 0 bases at J, with 18 bases in the middle. The CDR3 loop reads CASRGLLALGSGNTIYF. DNA for the CDR3: TGTGCCAGTAGGGGACTCTTAGCTCTTGGCTCTGGAAACACCATATATTTT. Full variable domain (remainder filled in from reference TRBV19 and TRBJ1-3): DGGITQSPKYLFRKEGQNVTLSCEQNLNHDAMYWYRQDPGQGLRLIYYSQIVNDFQKGDIAEGYSVSREKKESFPLTVTSAQKNPTAFYLCASRGLLALGSGNTIYFGEGSWLTVV.

The chain has TRBV6-2 or TRBV6-3 and TRBJ2-3; D perhaps matches TRBD1 (5 bases). The CDR3 runs 14 residues. Trimming cost V 5 bases and J 5 bases, with 14 bases left between them. Germline assignment: CDR1 MNHEY and CDR2 SVGEGT. The DNA for the CDR3 is TGTGCCAGCAGTGCCCCATTGGGGCAAGATACGCAGTATTTT. This translates into CASSAPLGQDTQYF.

J is TRBJ2-3 and V is TRBV9; D may be TRBD2 (6 bases). Germline assignment: CDR1 SGDLS and CDR2 YYNGEE. The CDR3 is 16 residues long. The V gene lost 3 bases and the J gene lost 2 bases, with 16 bases spanning the gap. In DNA, the CDR3 is TGTGCCAGCAGCGGGGGAGGTTCGGGGGTCACAGATACGCAGTATTTT. Translation: CASSGGGSGVTDTQYF.

The chain has TRBV6-5 and TRBJ1-4, with D perhaps TRBD1 (6 bases). V was shortened by 6 bases and J by 8 bases, with 16 bases between the two germline ends. Germline V gives CDR1 MNHEY, CDR2 SVGAGI. The CDR3 has 14 amino acids. In DNA, the CDR3 is TGTGCCAGCAGCCCCGACAGGTCTGACGAAAAACTGTTTTTT. Amino acid sequence: CASSPDRSDEKLFF.

The chain carries TRBV7-9 and TRBJ1-3; no clear D. The CDR3 loop spans 13 amino acids. Deletions cut 1 base from V and 12 bases from J, with 13 bases between. Germline V gene lookup returns CDR1 SEHNR and CDR2 FQNEAQ (reference sequence). Here the CDR3 reads CASSLGSEVHIYF. CDR3 DNA: TGTGCCAGCAGCTTAGGTTCGGAGGTTCACATATATTTT.

This chain connects TRBV7-8 to TRBJ1-1; D call uncertain. Germline lookup yields CDR1 SGHVS and CDR2 FQNEAQ. The germline V and J ends were trimmed by 9 bases and 1 base, with 12 bases remaining between them. The CDR3 sequence is 13 residues long. CDR3 amino acids: CASSARRNTEAFF. The CDR3 DNA reads as TGTGCCAGTTCGGCGCGGAGGAACACTGAAGCTTTCTTT. The full variable domain, rest sourced from reference TRBV7-8 and TRBJ1-1, is GAGVSQSPRYKVAKRGQDVALRCDPISGHVSLFWYQQALGQGPEFLTYFQNEAQLDKSGLPSDRFFAERPEGSVSTLKIQRTQQEDSAVYLCASSARRNTEAFFGQGTRLTVV.

This clone was seen a handful of times. CDR3 protein: CASSELSPTEYSGNTIYF. CDR3 DNA: TGCGCCAGCAGTGAGTTAAGCCCGACAGAGTACTCTGGAAACACCATATATTTT. The chain is built from TRBV10-1 and TRBJ1-3; tentative D call: TRBD1 (5 bases). Per the germline V gene, CDR1 is WNHNN and CDR2 is SYGVQD (reference sequence). The CDR3 extends over 18 amino acids. V lost 1 base and J lost 0, with 16 bases in between.

The V and J genes are TRBV2 and TRBJ1-5, with unresolved D. Germline loops: CDR1 SNHLY, CDR2 FYNNEI. The CDR3 contains 14 residues. V shed 7 bases and J shed 2 bases, with 12 bases lying between them. The CDR3 DNA reads TGTGCCAGCATGGAGGGTAATCGCAATCAGCCCCAGCATTTT. It encodes CASMEGNRNQPQHF.

The chain has TRBV5-1 and TRBJ2-7; TRBD1 matches at 8 bases. The CDR3 extends over 16 amino acids. Germline CDR1 and CDR2: SGHRS and YFSETQ. V lost 3 bases and J lost 0; bases outside the gene matches: 8. The CDR3 protein is CASSWGQVKISYEQYF. The CDR3 region has the DNA TGCGCCAGCAGCTGGGGACAGGTGAAGATCTCCTACGAGCAGTACTTC.

This clone was detected only once. The V call is TRBV5-3, the J call TRBJ2-5; no clear D gene. TRBV5-3 is an ORF for which the function is uncertain. CDR3 length equals 15 residues. Trimming pared 4 bases from V and 5 bases from J, leaving 18 bases between. The CDR3 loop reads CARSEVLVVRETQYF. The CDR3 DNA reads as TGTGCCAGAAGCGAAGTATTGGTGGTACGGGAGACCCAGTACTTC.

The chain recombines TRBV7-8 with TRBJ2-7, with D perhaps TRBD2 (6 bases). This CDR3 has 16 amino acids. Germline V gene sequence: CDR1 SGHVS, CDR2 FQNEAQ. Trimming left V 5 bases short and J 0 bases short, with 17 bases between. The CDR3 sequence is CASSSMGLQSSYEQYF. The CDR3 DNA sequence: TGTGCCAGCAGCAGTATGGGACTCCAAAGCTCCTACGAGCAGTACTTC.

The chain recombines TRBV5-1 with TRBJ1-4, with D uncertain. The V gene lost 3 bases and the J gene lost 6 bases, with 12 bases spanning the gap. CDR1 and CDR2 from the germline V gene are SGHRS and YFSETQ. This CDR3 is built from 14 residues. CDR3 protein: CASSSGKVDEKLFF. Written as DNA, the CDR3 is TGCGCCAGCAGCTCGGGTAAGGTGGATGAAAAACTGTTTTTT.

This clone was counted once. The rearrangement links TRBV10-2 to TRBJ2-1, with D tentatively TRBD2 (5 bases). The CDR3 consists of 14 residues. V lost 4 bases to trimming and J lost 2 bases, with 9 bases between them. The germline V gene encodes CDR1 WSHSY and CDR2 SAAADI. CDR3 amino acids: CASSAGSPYNEQFF. The CDR3, as DNA: TGCGCCAGCAGTGCGGGGTCCCCCTACAATGAGCAGTTCTTC.

The rearrangement joins TRBV6-2 or TRBV6-3 to TRBJ2-1; 8 bases align to TRBD1. This CDR3 contains 20 residues. CDR1 is MNHEY, CDR2 SVGEGT, per germline. V trimming: 2 bases; J trimming: 0 bases; junction bases outside the gene matches: 15. The CDR3 DNA sequence: TGTGCCAGCAGTTACAACACCGGGACAGGAGACTTTATCTCCTACAATGAGCAGTTCTTC. The encoded protein is CASSYNTGTGDFISYNEQFF.

The chain has TRBV20-1 and TRBJ1-6, with a possible D match to TRBD1 (6 bases). This CDR3 is built from 14 residues. Trimming took off 3 bases at V and 4 bases at J, with 10 bases between the two ends. Germline CDR1 reads DFQATT; CDR2 reads SNEGSKA (reference sequence). The CDR3 here is CSASGTTYNSPLHF. CDR3 bases: TGCAGTGCTAGTGGGACAACTTATAATTCACCCCTCCACTTT.

V gene TRBV11-1 combines with J gene TRBJ1-3, with a weak D call TRBD1 (5 bases). Looked up from germline, CDR1 is SGHAT and CDR2 is FQDESV (reference sequence). V lost 4 bases to trimming and J lost 4 bases, with 11 bases between them. This CDR3 spans 14 amino acids. CDR3 residues: CASSSRVNGNTIYF. CDR3 in DNA: TGTGCCAGCAGCTCCAGGGTGAACGGAAACACCATATATTTT.

The chain is built from TRBV11-3 and TRBJ2-2; tentatively, D is TRBD2 (6 bases). The CDR3 runs to 17 residues. V shed 4 bases and J shed 0 bases, with 15 bases lying between them. Germline CDR1 reads SGHNT; CDR2 reads YENEEA. The CDR3 protein is CASSSTRRDSNTGELFF. The CDR3 nucleotides are TGTGCCAGCAGCTCAACTCGGAGGGACTCGAACACCGGGGAGCTGTTTTTT.

This chain links TRBV19 with TRBJ2-7, with 8 bases aligning to TRBD2. CDR1 is LNHDA and CDR2 is SQIVND in the germline V gene (reference sequence). After removal of 5 bases from V and 3 bases from J, the junction contained 6 bases not matched to a gene. This CDR3 is built from 14 residues. The CDR3 sequence is CASSASGGRYEQYF. CDR3 in DNA: TGTGCCAGTAGTGCCAGCGGGGGCCGCTACGAGCAGTACTTC.

J is TRBJ1-5 and V is TRBV7-8, with D unclear. V lost 8 bases and J lost 2, with 16 bases in between. The CDR3 covers 15 residues. The V gene's germline CDR1 is SGHVS and CDR2 FQNEAQ. CDR3 DNA sequence: TGTGCCAGCCTCCTCGGGGTGTGGGGCAATCAGCCCCAGCATTTT. Protein: CASLLGVWGNQPQHF.

The CDR3 here is CASSADRSNYGYTF. The CDR3 DNA sequence: TGTGCCAGCAGCGCAGACAGGTCTAACTATGGCTACACCTTC. This chain uses TRBV6-5 with TRBJ1-2, with D maybe TRBD1 (6 bases). This CDR3 is built from 14 residues. Germline V lookup: CDR1 MNHEY, CDR2 SVGAGI. With 6 bases removed from V and 0 bases from J, the gap between germline ends came to 11 bases.

This clone was seen more than once but under ten times. The chain joins TRBV4-1 to TRBJ2-2, with D unresolved. Germline-derived CDR1 and CDR2 are MGHRA and YSYEKL. The CDR3 covers 15 residues. The V and J ends lost 3 bases and 3 bases respectively, with 11 bases between them. CDR3 in amino acids: CASSQEAWDTGELFF. CDR3 DNA: TGCGCCAGCAGCCAGGAAGCGTGGGACACCGGGGAGCTGTTTTTT.

The chain combines TRBV14 with TRBJ2-7; TRBD1 matches 10 bases. The trim removed 1 base at V and 3 bases at J, leaving 3 bases unmatched. Looked up from germline, CDR1 is SGHDN and CDR2 is FVKESK. The length of the CDR3 is 15 residues. CDR3 coding DNA: TGTGCCAGCAGCCAAGTCGGACAGGGGGTCTACGAGCAGTACTTC. It specifies CASSQVGQGVYEQYF.

This clone has only one observation. CDR3 sequence: CASSLSADLAGGPRGLETQYF. The CDR3 region has the DNA TGTGCCAGCAGTTTATCGGCAGATTTAGCGGGGGGCCCAAGGGGTTTGGAGACCCAGTACTTC. V is TRBV27 and J is TRBJ2-5; 10 bases align to TRBD2. CDR1 MNHEY and CDR2 SMNVEV come from the germline V gene (reference sequence). V lost 0 bases and J lost 5; bases outside the gene matches: 21. This CDR3 spans 21 amino acids.

Only a few counts were recorded for this clone. The chain is built from TRBV2 and TRBJ2-5; D is possibly TRBD1 (6 bases). Trimming took off 6 bases at V and 0 bases at J, with 14 bases between the two ends. The CDR3 is made up of 15 amino acids. CDR1 and CDR2 (germline): SNHLY, FYNNEI. CDR3 DNA: TGTGCCAGCAGAAGACAGGTGTCTGACCAAGAGACCCAGTACTTC. This encodes CASRRQVSDQETQYF.

The rearrangement uses TRBV2 and TRBJ2-5; 9 nucleotides align to TRBD2. The CDR3 has 14 residues. Germline-derived CDR1 and CDR2 are SNHLY and FYNNEI. After removal of 4 bases from V and 7 bases from J, the junction contained 7 bases not matched to a gene. The CDR3 nucleotides are TGTGCCAGCAGTGGAGGCGGGGGGGCCGGGACCCAGTACTTC. Translated, it gives CASSGGGGAGTQYF.

The V and J genes are TRBV9 and TRBJ2-1, with 7 bases matching TRBD1. The CDR3 covers 15 residues. The germline V gene has CDR1 SGDLS and CDR2 YYNGEE. J was trimmed by 4 bases and V by 4 bases; bases with no gene match: 8. The chain's CDR3 is CASSIGGQTYNEQFF. For the CDR3, the DNA is TGTGCCAGCAGCATAGGGGGCCAGACTTACAATGAGCAGTTCTTC.